The 17 T cell receptor beta chains below come from one sample, sequenced in a study of CD8 T cells in ankylosing spondylitis. TCRdb ran MiXCR on the 5' RACE reads and lists one entry per CDR3 protein. The table records about 270,000 distinct CDR3 sequences, approximately 30% of them present only once. Sequencing was performed on blood, either unsorted or a sorted T cell fraction (not recorded which). The receptors here all came from a male donor with ankylosing spondylitis or in good health (not recorded which).

The chain links TRBV7-3 to TRBJ2-3; 15 positions match TRBD2. Germline V gene sequence: CDR1 SGHTA, CDR2 FQGTGA. The V gene end was trimmed by 5 bases and the J gene end by 5 bases; junction bases not matched to a gene: 5. The CDR3 loop spans 16 amino acids. The CDR3 sequence: CASSRTSGGAVDTQYF. The CDR3 nucleotides are TGTGCCAGCAGCAGGACTAGCGGGGGGGCCGTAGATACGCAGTATTTT.

This rearrangement joins TRBV28 to TRBJ2-7; D is possibly TRBD1 (5 bases). V was clipped by 4 bases and J by 1 base, with 14 bases between them. This CDR3 is 15 amino acids long. CDR1 and CDR2 (germline): MDHEN, SYDVKM. The CDR3 DNA follows: TGTGCCAGCAGTTCCCATAGACAGTTGTCCTACGAGCAGTACTTC. This sequence encodes CASSSHRQLSYEQYF.

This clonotype showed up many times. The chain recombines TRBV9 with TRBJ2-1, with TRBD1 matching 7 bases. The CDR3 is 15 residues long. The germline gives CDR1 SGDLS, CDR2 YYNGEE. V shed 4 bases and J 0 bases; nucleotides not matched to a gene: 4. The CDR3 DNA reads TGTGCCAGCAGCTTGACAGGGAGCTCCTACAATGAGCAGTTCTTC. Its protein is CASSLTGSSYNEQFF. The full variable domain, its missing parts supplied by reference TRBV9 and TRBJ2-1, is DSGVTQTPKHLITATGQRVTLRCSPRSGDLSVYWYQQSLDQGLQFLIQYYNGEERAKGNILERFSAQQFPDLHSELNLSSLELGDSALYFCASSLTGSSYNEQFFGPGTRLTVL.

This clonotype appeared once. CDR3 DNA: TGTGCCAGCAGCCAAGATAGTCGGCCCAATCAGCCCCAGCATTTT. It specifies CASSQDSRPNQPQHF. The J gene is TRBJ1-5, the V gene TRBV3-1; no clear D gene. The CDR3 is 15 residues long. In germline, CDR1 is LGHDT, CDR2 YNNKEL (reference sequence). V was shortened by 0 bases and J by 3 bases, with 9 bases between the two germline ends.

The chain is built from TRBV15 and TRBJ2-7; 9 bases are shared with TRBD1. CDR1 and CDR2 (germline): LNHNV, YYDKDF (reference sequence). This CDR3 has 16 residues. The trim removed 3 bases at V and 4 bases at J, leaving 10 bases unmatched. CDR3 in amino acids: CATSSILSQGAYEQYF. The CDR3 DNA is TGTGCCACCAGCAGCATATTGTCACAGGGGGCATACGAGCAGTACTTC.

The V and J genes are TRBV28 and TRBJ2-5; D uncertain. This CDR3 is 14 amino acids long. The germline V gene encodes CDR1 MDHEN and CDR2 SYDVKM. The V end lost 6 bases, the J end lost 3 bases, and 14 bases lay between the germline ends. CDR3 nucleotide sequence: TGTGCCAGCAGAAGCCTTGAGGCCGAAGAGACCCAGTACTTC. It yields the protein CASRSLEAEETQYF.

This clonotype was recorded a few times. The chain combines TRBV6-4 with TRBJ2-1, with TRBD2 matching over 9 bases. The CDR3 covers 14 residues. The junction had 11 bases not matched to a gene; V was cut back by 8 bases and J by 9 bases. Germline CDR1 and CDR2: MRHNA and SNTAGT. The CDR3 sequence: CASFERGAEGEQFF. CDR3 bases: TGTGCCAGCTTCGAGCGGGGGGCTGAAGGTGAGCAGTTCTTC.

The V call is TRBV9, the J call TRBJ2-1, with 11 nucleotides matching TRBD2. This CDR3 is built from 16 residues. Trimming cost V 0 bases and J 2 bases; bases outside gene matches: 1. Germline loops: CDR1 SGDLS, CDR2 YYNGEE. This CDR3 reads CASSVASGGPYNEQFF. In nucleotides, the CDR3 is TGTGCCAGCAGCGTAGCTAGCGGGGGGCCCTACAATGAGCAGTTCTTC.

The CDR3 nucleotides are TGTGCCAGCAGCGCAGACGGGAGGGGCTCACCCCTCCACTTT. Translated, it gives CASSADGRGSPLHF. V and J are TRBV9 and TRBJ1-6, with D tentatively TRBD1 (5 bases). Per germline, CDR1 SGDLS and CDR2 YYNGEE. This CDR3 has 14 residues. Trimming shortened V by 3 bases and J by 10 bases, and 14 bases separated the two germline ends.

This clonotype was counted at least ten times. The chain carries TRBV5-1 and TRBJ2-7, with 7 bases aligning to TRBD1. This CDR3 is built from 15 residues. The ends lost 1 base at V and 1 base at J; junction bases unmatched: 5. The germline V gene encodes CDR1 SGHRS and CDR2 YFSETQ. The chain's CDR3 is CASSLKQGLSYEQYF. In DNA form, the CDR3 reads TGCGCCAGCAGCTTGAAACAGGGGCTATCCTACGAGCAGTACTTC.

This clonotype was seen many times. This sequence joins TRBV20-1 and TRBJ2-3, with no clear D. V lost 0 bases and J 0 bases, leaving 4 bases between the germline ends. The CDR3 loop spans 13 amino acids. Per germline, CDR1 DFQATT and CDR2 SNEGSKA (reference sequence). The CDR3 DNA sequence: TGCAGTGCTAGAGAACCTAGCACAGATACGCAGTATTTT. Its protein product is CSAREPSTDTQYF.

This clonotype was counted between two and nine times. This sequence joins TRBV6-1 and TRBJ2-7; possible D gene TRBD1, 5 bases. Germline values: CDR1 MNHNS, CDR2 SASEGT. Deletions cut 6 bases from V and 4 bases from J, with 22 bases between. The CDR3 runs to 16 residues. DNA for the CDR3: TGTGCCAGCAGCAGGGTCTCCGAAACCATTCCTTACGAGCAGTACTTC. Translated, it gives CASSRVSETIPYEQYF.

V usage is TRBV29-1 and J usage is TRBJ2-2; 8 bases fit TRBD2. Trimming at V came to 6 bases and at J to 6 bases, leaving 9 bases not matched to a gene. CDR3 length: 14 residues. CDR1 and CDR2 from the germline V gene are SQVTM and ANQGSEA. The CDR3 reads CSVSGTSFAGELFF. CDR3 DNA: TGCAGCGTCTCCGGGACTAGTTTCGCCGGGGAGCTGTTTTTT.

The J gene is TRBJ2-2, the V gene TRBV12-3 or TRBV12-4, with D maybe TRBD2 (6 bases). The CDR3 is made up of 13 amino acids. V gave up 9 bases and J gave up 2 bases, with 10 bases separating them. CDR3 bases: TGTGCCAGTTGGAGGGACAACACCGGGGAGCTGTTTTTT. Translating gives CASWRDNTGELFF.

This clonotype was observed a handful of times. The V and J genes are TRBV6-1 and TRBJ2-1, with 7 bases matching TRBD2. CDR3 size: 13 residues. Germline V gene sequence: CDR1 MNHNS, CDR2 SASEGT. V shed 7 bases and J 5 bases; nucleotides not matched to a gene: 5. The CDR3 sequence is CASNRAGDNEQFF. CDR3 bases: TGTGCCAGCAACCGGGCGGGGGACAATGAGCAGTTCTTC.

This clonotype has just a few counts. The V call is TRBV6-1, the J call TRBJ2-5, with D possibly matching TRBD2 (6 bases). V was trimmed by 6 bases and J by 5 bases, leaving 16 bases between them. The CDR3 has 14 amino acids. CDR1 is MNHNS, CDR2 SASEGT, per germline. CDR3 in amino acids: CASRVLGGQETQYF. The CDR3 bases are TGTGCCAGCAGAGTACTGGGAGGTCAGGAGACCCAGTACTTC.

The rearrangement uses TRBV11-3 and TRBJ1-1; D gene ambiguous. This CDR3 is built from 13 residues. V lost 2 bases and J lost 6, with 10 bases in between. CDR1 is SGHNT and CDR2 is YENEEA in the germline V gene. CDR3 amino acids: CASSLNSGAEAFF. The CDR3 DNA reads TGTGCCAGCAGCTTAAATTCGGGAGCTGAAGCTTTCTTT.